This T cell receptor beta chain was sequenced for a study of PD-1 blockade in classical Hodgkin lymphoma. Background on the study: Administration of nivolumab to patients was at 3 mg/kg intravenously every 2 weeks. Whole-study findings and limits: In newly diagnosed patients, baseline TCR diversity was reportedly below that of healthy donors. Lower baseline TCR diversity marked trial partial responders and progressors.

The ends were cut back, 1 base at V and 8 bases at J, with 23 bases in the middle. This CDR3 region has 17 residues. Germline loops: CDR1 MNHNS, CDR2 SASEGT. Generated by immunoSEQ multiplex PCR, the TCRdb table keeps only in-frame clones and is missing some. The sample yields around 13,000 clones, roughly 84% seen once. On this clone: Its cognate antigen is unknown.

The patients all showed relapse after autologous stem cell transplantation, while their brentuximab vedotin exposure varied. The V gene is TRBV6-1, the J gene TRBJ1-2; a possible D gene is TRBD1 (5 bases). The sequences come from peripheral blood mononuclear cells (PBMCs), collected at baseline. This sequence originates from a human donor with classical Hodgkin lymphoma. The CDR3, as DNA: TGTGCCAGCAGTGAAGGAGCCCGGGCAGGGCCCGCTGGCGGCTACACCTTC. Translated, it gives CASSEGARAGPAGGYTF.